This note documents a single T cell receptor (beta chain) sequence. What it binds is not known. The CDR3 consists of 13 residues. The trim removed 4 bases at V and 7 bases at J, leaving 3 bases unmatched. The V gene's germline CDR1 is SEHNR and CDR2 FQNEAQ (reference sequence). Each sorted subset replicate got 200 ng genomic DNA, about 33,000 genomes. The table came from immunoSEQ multiplex PCR; TCRdb's copy has only in-frame clones and leaves some out. In the table there are about 120,000 clones, 55% to 70% of which are singletons. This specimen belongs to a study of shared clonotypes between healthy human individuals. Study-level background: The plates for each donor numbered three CD4 naive, three CD4 memory, two CD8 naive and one CD8 memory.

Study conclusions and caveats: An expected dependence of interdonor clonotype sharing on sequencing depth was noted.

The J gene is TRBJ2-2, the V gene TRBV7-9; 7 bases are shared with TRBD1. The sample comprised memory CD8+ T cells sorted from blood. The subset denotes: CD45RO+ cells pooled with CCR7-negative TemRA cells. The sequence was obtained from a woman in her 30s in good health. CDR3 protein: CASSSRDSGELFF. CDR3 bases: TGTGCCAGCAGCTCTCGGGACAGCGGGGAGCTGTTTTTT.